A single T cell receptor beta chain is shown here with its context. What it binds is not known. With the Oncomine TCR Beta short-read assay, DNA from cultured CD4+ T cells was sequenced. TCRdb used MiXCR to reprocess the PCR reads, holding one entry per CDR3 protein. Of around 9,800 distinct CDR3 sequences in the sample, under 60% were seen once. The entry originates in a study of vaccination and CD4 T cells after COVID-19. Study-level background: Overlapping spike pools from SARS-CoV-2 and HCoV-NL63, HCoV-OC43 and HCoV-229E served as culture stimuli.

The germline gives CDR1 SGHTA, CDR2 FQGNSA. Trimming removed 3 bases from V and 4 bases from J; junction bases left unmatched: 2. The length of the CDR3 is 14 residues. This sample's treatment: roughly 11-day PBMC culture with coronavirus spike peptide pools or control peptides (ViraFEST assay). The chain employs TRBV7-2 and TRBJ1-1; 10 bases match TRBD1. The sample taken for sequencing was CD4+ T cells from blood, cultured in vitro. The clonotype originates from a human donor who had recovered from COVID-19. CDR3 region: CASSLWDRGTEAFF. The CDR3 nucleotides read TGTGCCAGCAGCTTGTGGGACAGGGGCACTGAAGCTTTCTTT. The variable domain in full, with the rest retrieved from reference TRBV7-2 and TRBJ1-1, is GAGVSQSPSNKVTEKGKDVELRCDPISGHTALYWYRQSLGQGLEFLIYFQGNSAPDKSGLPSDRFSAERTGGSVSTLTIQRTQQEDSAVYLCASSLWDRGTEAFFGQGTRLTVV.